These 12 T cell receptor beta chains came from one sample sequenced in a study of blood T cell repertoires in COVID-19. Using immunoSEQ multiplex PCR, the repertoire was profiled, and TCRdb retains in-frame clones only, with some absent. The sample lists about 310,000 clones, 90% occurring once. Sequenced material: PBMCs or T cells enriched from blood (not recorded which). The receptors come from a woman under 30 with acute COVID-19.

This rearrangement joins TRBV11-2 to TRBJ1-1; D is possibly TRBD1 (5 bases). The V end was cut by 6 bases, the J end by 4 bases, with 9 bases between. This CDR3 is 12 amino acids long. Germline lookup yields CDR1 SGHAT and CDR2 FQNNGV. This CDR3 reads CASSSRGTEAFF. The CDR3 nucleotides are TGTGCCAGCAGTTCAAGGGGCACTGAAGCTTTCTTT. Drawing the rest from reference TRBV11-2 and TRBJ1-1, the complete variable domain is EAGVAQSPRYKIIEKRQSVAFWCNPISGHATLYWYQQILGQGPKLLIQFQNNGVVDDSQLPKDRFSAERLKGVDSTLKIQPAKLEDSAVYLCASSSRGTEAFFGQGTRLTVV.

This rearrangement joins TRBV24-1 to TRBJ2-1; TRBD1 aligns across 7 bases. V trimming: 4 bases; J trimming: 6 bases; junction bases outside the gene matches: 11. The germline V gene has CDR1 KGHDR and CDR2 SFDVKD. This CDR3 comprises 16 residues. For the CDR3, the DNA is TGTGCCACCAGTGACCCTGACTCGGGACAGTTCAATGAGCAGTTCTTC. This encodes CATSDPDSGQFNEQFF.

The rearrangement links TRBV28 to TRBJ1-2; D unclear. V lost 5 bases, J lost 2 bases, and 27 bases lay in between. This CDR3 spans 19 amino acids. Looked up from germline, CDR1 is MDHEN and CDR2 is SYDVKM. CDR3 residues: CASSAAGFQWQAGNYGYTF. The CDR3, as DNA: TGTGCCAGCAGTGCAGCCGGATTCCAATGGCAGGCGGGCAACTATGGCTACACCTTC.

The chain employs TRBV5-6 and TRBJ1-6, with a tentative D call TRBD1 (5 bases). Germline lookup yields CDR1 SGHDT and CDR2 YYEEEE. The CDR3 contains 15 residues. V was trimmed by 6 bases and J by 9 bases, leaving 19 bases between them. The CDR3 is CASTPGMGEGSPLHF. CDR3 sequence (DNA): TGTGCCAGCACCCCCGGGATGGGGGAGGGTTCACCCCTCCACTTT.

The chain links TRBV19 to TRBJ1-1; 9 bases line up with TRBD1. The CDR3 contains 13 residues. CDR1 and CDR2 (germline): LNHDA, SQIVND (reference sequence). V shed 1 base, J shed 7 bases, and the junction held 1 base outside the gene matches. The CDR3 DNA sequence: TGTGCCAGTAGTATAGGACAGGGGGATGAAGCTTTCTTT. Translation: CASSIGQGDEAFF.

The CDR3 nucleotides are TGTGCCAGCAGCTCGGGACTAGCGGGAGGGCCTTTGACAGATACGCAGTATTTT. It is translated as CASSSGLAGGPLTDTQYF. The chain joins TRBV7-9 to TRBJ2-3; 16 nucleotides line up with TRBD2. The CDR3 length is 18 residues. The V gene's germline CDR1 is SEHNR and CDR2 FQNEAQ (reference sequence). Trimming at V came to 4 bases and at J to 3 bases, leaving 7 bases not matched to a gene.

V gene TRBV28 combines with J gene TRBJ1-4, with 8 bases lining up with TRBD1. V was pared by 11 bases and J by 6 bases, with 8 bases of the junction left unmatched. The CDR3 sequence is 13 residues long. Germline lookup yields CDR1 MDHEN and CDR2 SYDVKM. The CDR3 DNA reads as TGTGCCGGAGGAGGCAGGGGGCATGAAAAACTGTTTTTT. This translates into CAGGGRGHEKLFF.

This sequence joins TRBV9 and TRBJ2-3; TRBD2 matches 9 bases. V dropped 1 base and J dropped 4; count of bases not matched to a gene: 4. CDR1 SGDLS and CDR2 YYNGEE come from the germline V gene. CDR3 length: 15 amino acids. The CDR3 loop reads CASSVTSGLADTQYF. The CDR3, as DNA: TGTGCCAGCAGCGTAACTAGCGGGCTTGCAGATACGCAGTATTTT. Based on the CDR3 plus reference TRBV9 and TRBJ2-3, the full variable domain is DSGVTQTPKHLITATGQRVTLRCSPRSGDLSVYWYQQSLDQGLQFLIQYYNGEERAKGNILERFSAQQFPDLHSELNLSSLELGDSALYFCASSVTSGLADTQYFGPGTRLTVL.

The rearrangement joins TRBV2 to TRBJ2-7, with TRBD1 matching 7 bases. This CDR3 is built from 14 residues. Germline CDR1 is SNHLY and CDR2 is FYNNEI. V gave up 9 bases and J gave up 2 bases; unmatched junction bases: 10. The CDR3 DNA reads TGTGCCAGGACCCCGGGACAGAAACCCTACGAGCAGTACTTC. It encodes CARTPGQKPYEQYF.

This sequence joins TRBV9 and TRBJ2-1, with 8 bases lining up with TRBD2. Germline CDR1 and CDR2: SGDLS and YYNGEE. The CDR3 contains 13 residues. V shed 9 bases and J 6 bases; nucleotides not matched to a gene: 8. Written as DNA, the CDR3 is TGTGCCAAACTAGGGACTAGTGGCAATGAGCAGTTCTTC. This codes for CAKLGTSGNEQFF.

The CDR3 here is CASSEVGAGKSYEQYF. In DNA, the CDR3 is TGTGCCAGCAGTGAGGTGGGGGCAGGGAAATCCTACGAGCAGTACTTC. The rearrangement uses TRBV6-1 and TRBJ2-7; D possibly corresponds to TRBD1 (6 bases). The CDR3 is 16 amino acids. Germline values: CDR1 MNHNS, CDR2 SASEGT. V shed 3 bases and J shed 1 base, with 16 bases lying between them.

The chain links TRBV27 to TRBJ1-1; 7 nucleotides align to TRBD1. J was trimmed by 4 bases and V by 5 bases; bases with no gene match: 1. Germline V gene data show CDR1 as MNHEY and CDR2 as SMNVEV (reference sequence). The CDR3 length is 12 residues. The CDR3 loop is CASSNRGTEAFF. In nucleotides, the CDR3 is TGTGCCAGCAGTAACAGGGGCACTGAAGCTTTCTTT.